What follows are 14 T cell receptor beta chains derived from one specimen sequenced in a study of blood T cells in healthy people across ages. A J-beta primer mix and a sample-barcoded 5' primer were used in a second PCR of roughly 7 to 12 cycles. One entry per CDR3 protein, called by TCRdb with MiXCR from the 5' RACE reads. The sample shows under 2 million distinct CDR3 sequences, about 32% of them seen only once. Sequencing was done on a sample of blood. Receptor source: a woman younger than 45 in good health.

This clonotype was counted a few times. The chain employs TRBV27 and TRBJ2-1, with 9 positions matching TRBD2. Looked up from germline, CDR1 is MNHEY and CDR2 is SMNVEV (reference sequence). The CDR3 sequence is 15 residues long. After removal of 5 bases from V and 5 bases from J, the junction contained 7 bases not matched to a gene. The CDR3 region is CASSPWASGNNEQFF. CDR3 bases: TGTGCCAGCAGTCCATGGGCTAGCGGGAACAATGAGCAGTTCTTC.

This clonotype was found a few times. The chain employs TRBV7-9 and TRBJ2-4, with 8 nucleotides matching TRBD1. The trim removed 5 bases at V and 6 bases at J, leaving 6 bases unmatched. Germline V CDR1 and CDR2: SEHNR, FQNEAQ (reference sequence). CDR3 length: 14 residues. The chain's CDR3 is CASSLQGAGNIQYF. CDR3 nucleotides: TGTGCCAGCAGCCTGCAGGGGGCCGGAAACATTCAGTACTTC.

V usage is TRBV7-8 and J usage is TRBJ2-3; possibly TRBD2 for D (6 bases). Germline CDR1 SGHVS, CDR2 FQNEAQ. The CDR3 contains 14 residues. V gave up 7 bases and J gave up 0 bases, with 11 bases separating them. The CDR3 bases are TGTGCCAGCACCTGGGGGACTAGCACAGATACGCAGTATTTT. It is translated as CASTWGTSTDTQYF.

V gene TRBV6-5 combines with J gene TRBJ1-1, with TRBD1 matching 9 bases. Per the germline V gene, CDR1 is MNHEY and CDR2 is SVGAGI. The J segment lost 5 bases and the V segment lost 2 bases, leaving 6 bases of the junction unmatched. The length of the CDR3 is 15 residues. CDR3 nucleotides: TGTGCCAGCAGTTACGGCGACAGGGGGGTAACTGAAGCTTTCTTT. It is translated as CASSYGDRGVTEAFF.

This chain connects TRBV7-9 to TRBJ1-5, with D tentatively TRBD1 (6 bases). The CDR3 is made up of 13 amino acids. Trimming removed 2 bases at V and 12 bases at J, with 14 bases between. The germline V gene encodes CDR1 SEHNR and CDR2 FQNEAQ (reference sequence). CDR3 coding DNA: TGTGCCAGCAGCTTATCTGTCGGACAGTTCCAGCATTTT. This encodes CASSLSVGQFQHF. The whole variable domain, remainder taken from reference TRBV7-9 and TRBJ1-5, is DTGVSQNPRHKITKRGQNVTFRCDPISEHNRLYWYRQTLGQGPEFLTYFQNEAQLEKSRLLSDRFSAERPKGSFSTLEIQRTEQGDSAMYLCASSLSVGQFQHFGDGTRLSIL.

The chain joins TRBV4-1 to TRBJ1-2, with unresolved D. The germline CDR1 and CDR2 sequences are MGHRA and YSYEKL. V dropped 2 bases and J dropped 4 bases, with 14 bases sitting between them. The CDR3 runs to 15 residues. The CDR3 DNA sequence: TGCGCCAGCAGCCAACCGAGCGACAACCCCTATGGCTACACCTTC. As protein: CASSQPSDNPYGYTF.

This clonotype was seen at least ten times. V gene TRBV6-5 combines with J gene TRBJ2-6; the D is unclear. Trimming shortened V by 6 bases and J by 0 bases, and 0 bases separated the two germline ends. Germline CDR1 MNHEY, CDR2 SVGAGI. The CDR3 is 12 residues long. CDR3 nucleotide sequence: TGTGCCAGCAGCTCTGGGGCCAACGTCCTGACTTTC. Translated: CASSSGANVLTF.

This clonotype has a handful of counts. The chain has TRBV7-9 and TRBJ2-2; D ambiguous. CDR3 size: 14 residues. Germline lookup yields CDR1 SEHNR and CDR2 FQNEAQ (reference sequence). With 8 bases removed from V and 1 base from J, the gap between germline ends came to 11 bases. The CDR3 nucleotides read TGTGCCAGCCCTCCCGGCGGGAACACCGGGGAGCTGTTTTTT. It is translated as CASPPGGNTGELFF.

A remark on this clonotype: A single base separates this from a much larger clone, so it may be a read error. The V gene is TRBV29-1, the J gene TRBJ2-1, with D possibly matching TRBD2 (7 bases). Trimming took off 7 bases at V and 8 bases at J, with 18 bases between the two ends. Per germline, CDR1 SQVTM and CDR2 ANQGSEA. This CDR3 region has 13 residues. The CDR3 DNA reads as TGCAGCGGGGGGGGGACAAATTACGATGAGCAGTTCTTC. It yields the protein CSGGGTNYDEQFF.

The rearrangement links TRBV27 to TRBJ2-7; 7 bases match TRBD1. The CDR3 is 15 amino acids. V lost 5 bases, J lost 6 bases, and 13 bases stayed unmatched. Germline CDR1 is MNHEY and CDR2 is SMNVEV (reference sequence). The CDR3 nucleotides are TGTGCCAGCAGTAGGGTGACAGGGTTCTCTGGCGAGCAGTACTTC. Amino acids: CASSRVTGFSGEQYF.

The chain links TRBV18 to TRBJ2-3, with 7 bases identical to TRBD1. V dropped 4 bases and J dropped 3; count of bases not matched to a gene: 16. This CDR3 spans 18 amino acids. Germline values: CDR1 KGHSH, CDR2 LQKENI. CDR3 nucleotides: TGTGCCAGCTCACAACTACCGAAGACAGGGCTAGGTACAGATACGCAGTATTTT. Amino acid sequence: CASSQLPKTGLGTDTQYF.

The table lists this clonotype with a few counts. J is TRBJ2-1 and V is TRBV7-6; 7 bases line up with TRBD1. The CDR3 runs to 15 residues. V was pared by 4 bases and J by 6 bases, with 9 bases of the junction left unmatched. Germline assignment: CDR1 SGHVS and CDR2 FNYEAQ. The CDR3 DNA reads TGTGCCAGCAGCTCTCATAAGGGGGCTGGCAATGAGCAGTTCTTC. Protein sequence: CASSSHKGAGNEQFF.

The rearrangement uses TRBV6-5 and TRBJ1-5; tentatively, D is TRBD1 (5 bases). The germline V gene has CDR1 MNHEY and CDR2 SVGAGI. The CDR3 consists of 18 residues. The germline V and J ends were trimmed by 0 bases and 0 bases, with 15 bases remaining between them. The CDR3 nucleotides are TGTGCCAGCAGTTACTCGAAAAGGGACCGGTTTAGCAATCAGCCCCAGCATTTT. It specifies CASSYSKRDRFSNQPQHF.

This clonotype was recorded a few times. DNA of the CDR3: TGTGCCAGCAGCTTTATCTACAGGGAGGATCCTGAAGCTTTCTTT. It translates to CASSFIYREDPEAFF. The rearrangement joins TRBV5-5 to TRBJ1-1; tentative D call: TRBD1 (6 bases). The CDR3 spans 15 residues. V lost 2 bases and J 6 bases, leaving 17 bases between the germline ends. Germline assignment: CDR1 SGHKS and CDR2 YYEKEE (reference sequence).